The clone carrying this TCR beta chain has a count of ten or more. Antigen specificity is unknown. This sample is part of a study of CD8 T cells in ankylosing spondylitis. Libraries of TCR beta came from quantitative 5'-RACE with molecular barcodes. TCRdb re-called the 5' RACE reads with MiXCR, one entry per CDR3 protein. The sample has roughly 490,000 distinct CDR3 sequences, roughly 5.3% seen once. Study conclusions and caveats: What appeared characteristic of ankylosing spondylitis blood was a TCR beta motif of under 10 highly homologous variants. Earlier studies detected some motif variants in reactive arthritis synovial fluid and blood.

CDR3 size: 14 residues. The germline V and J ends were trimmed by 2 bases and 0 bases, with 7 bases remaining between them. Per the germline V gene, CDR1 is SGHVS and CDR2 is FQNEAQ. The rearrangement links TRBV7-8 to TRBJ1-1; D is undetermined. The receptor's source is a male donor with ankylosing spondylitis. The specimen sequenced was blood, either unsorted or a sorted T cell fraction (not recorded which). Here the CDR3 DNA reads TGTGCCAGCAGCTTACAGACTATGAACACTGAAGCTTTCTTT. This gives the protein CASSLQTMNTEAFF.